This TCR beta chain was sequenced in a study of T cells in tumors and immune-related adverse events. V lost 7 bases, J lost 4 bases, and 4 bases stayed unmatched. This CDR3 is 13 amino acids long. CDR1 and CDR2 from the germline V gene are MDHEN and SYDVKM. Generated by immunoSEQ multiplex PCR, the TCRdb table keeps only in-frame clones and is missing some. The sample has 4,500 or so clones, roughly 78% seen once. This TCR was sampled from a female donor with metastatic renal cell carcinoma. V is TRBV28 and J is TRBJ2-1; 7 bases agree with TRBD2. The material sequenced was skin tissue, taken from a patient treated with anti-PD-1 therapy. The DNA for the CDR3 is TGTGCCAGCACCGCGGGAGTTTACAATGAGCAGTTCTTC. Its translation: CASTAGVYNEQFF.